The clone carrying this TCR beta chain has more than one count but fewer than ten. Its antigen is unknown. This entry is derived from a study of identical twins. MiXCR, run by TCRdb on the 5' RACE reads, gives a single entry per CDR3 protein. The sample lists over 550,000 distinct CDR3 sequences, 7.1% occurring once. V lost 6 bases, J lost 0 bases, and 12 bases lay in between. This CDR3 comprises 14 residues. Study-wide findings and caveats: Insertions ran lower in abundant cord blood beta clonotypes, though not in memory repertoires.

This same sample was also part of a study on yellow fever vaccine responses in identical twins. That paper notes: Twins reportedly had a vaccine T cell response that seemed partly convergent, partly personalized.

The chain is built from TRBV12-3 or TRBV12-4 and TRBJ2-7; D possibly corresponds to TRBD1 (5 bases). Sequenced input: PBMCs. This TCR derives from a woman under 30 in good health. The chain's CDR3 is CASSRVGASYEQYF. The CDR3 DNA is TGTGCCAGCAGCAGGGTGGGTGCCTCCTACGAGCAGTACTTC.